A single sample gave rise to the 9 T cell receptor beta chains below, sequenced in a study of blood T cell repertoires in COVID-19. Clones were sequenced by immunoSEQ multiplex PCR, and TCRdb holds only the in-frame ones, with some missing. The table lists 120,000 to 150,000 clones, more than 80% of them singletons, with approximately 8.4% in the top ten. The source material was peripheral blood. These receptors were collected from a human donor with acute or convalescent COVID-19. The donor label of this sample is uncertain.

The V and J genes are TRBV14 and TRBJ1-2, with 7 positions matching TRBD1. CDR3 size: 13 residues. Germline-derived CDR1 and CDR2 are SGHDN and FVKESK. J was trimmed by 4 bases and V by 6 bases; bases with no gene match: 5. CDR3 region: CASSPTGVYGYTF. Here the CDR3 DNA reads TGTGCCAGCAGTCCTACAGGGGTCTATGGCTACACCTTC.

The gene calls are TRBV5-4 and TRBJ1-1; D gene ambiguous. Trimming cost V 1 base and J 5 bases, with 15 bases left between them. The CDR3 has 15 amino acids. Germline V gives CDR1 SGHNT, CDR2 YYREEE (reference sequence). In nucleotides, the CDR3 is TGTGCCAGCAGCTTGATGAGTCGGGGAGGGACTGAAGCTTTCTTT. Its translation is CASSLMSRGGTEAFF. The full variable domain, rest sourced from reference TRBV5-4 and TRBJ1-1, is ETGVTQSPTHLIKTRGQQVTLRCSSQSGHNTVSWYQQALGQGPQFIFQYYREEENGRGNFPPRFSGLQFPNYSSELNVNALELDDSALYLCASSLMSRGGTEAFFGQGTRLTVV.

V and J are TRBV4-1 and TRBJ1-2, with TRBD1 identical over 7 bases. Germline V CDR1 and CDR2: MGHRA, YSYEKL. This CDR3 has 15 amino acids. J lost 1 base, V lost 4 bases, and 6 bases had no gene match. The CDR3, as DNA: TGCGCCAGCAGCCCAGGGACAGACCTTAACTATGGCTACACCTTC. It translates to CASSPGTDLNYGYTF.

V and J are TRBV20-1 and TRBJ2-5; D may be TRBD1 (5 bases). This CDR3 is built from 15 residues. Trimming pared 3 bases from V and 3 bases from J, leaving 17 bases between. Germline V gene lookup returns CDR1 DFQATT and CDR2 SNEGSKA (reference sequence). As DNA, the CDR3 is TGCAGTGCTAGTTCTTCTTCAGGGTTCGAAGAGACCCAGTACTTC. Encoded protein: CSASSSSGFEETQYF.

The chain joins TRBV5-4 to TRBJ2-5; D possibly corresponds to TRBD1 (7 bases). V was pared by 4 bases and J by 1 base, with 11 bases between. The CDR3 loop spans 14 amino acids. Germline values: CDR1 SGHNT, CDR2 YYREEE (reference sequence). The CDR3 DNA is TGTGCCAGCAGCCCAGGGGGGTCCCAAGAGACCCAGTACTTC. Residues: CASSPGGSQETQYF.

This clone was counted once. V usage is TRBV6-5 and J usage is TRBJ1-5, with 7 bases aligning to TRBD1. Germline assignment: CDR1 MNHEY and CDR2 SVGAGI. The CDR3 is 16 residues long. The ends lost 0 bases at V and 2 bases at J; junction bases unmatched: 4. The CDR3 loop reads CASSYSGGAGNQPQHF. The CDR3 DNA is TGTGCCAGCAGTTACTCAGGGGGCGCCGGCAATCAGCCCCAGCATTTT.

The chain combines TRBV6-5 with TRBJ2-2; TRBD1 might be the D (6 bases). V lost 2 bases and J 6 bases, leaving 10 bases between the germline ends. Germline CDR1 is MNHEY and CDR2 is SVGAGI. CDR3 length equals 14 residues. The chain's CDR3 is CASSYRGSSGELFF. The CDR3 bases are TGTGCCAGCAGTTACAGGGGGTCATCCGGGGAGCTGTTTTTT.

The CDR3 nucleotides are TGCGCCAGCAGCCCAGGAAGGGGGTCGGGCTACACCTTC. Amino acids: CASSPGRGSGYTF. The chain recombines TRBV4-1 with TRBJ1-2; perhaps TRBD1 as D (6 bases). CDR1 MGHRA and CDR2 YSYEKL come from the germline V gene. The V end lost 4 bases, the J end lost 8 bases, and 14 bases lay between the germline ends. This CDR3 has 13 amino acids.

V and J are TRBV30 and TRBJ2-3; TRBD2 matches at 9 bases. Looked up from germline, CDR1 is GTSNPN and CDR2 is SVGIG (reference sequence). CDR3 length: 15 amino acids. After removal of 4 bases from V and 6 bases from J, the junction contained 11 bases not matched to a gene. The CDR3 sequence: CAWTDLAGLMDTQYF. DNA for the CDR3: TGTGCCTGGACTGACCTAGCGGGATTGATGGATACGCAGTATTTT. Together with reference TRBV30 and TRBJ2-3, the CDR3 gives the full variable domain: SQTIHQWPATLVQPVGSPLSLECTVEGTSNPNLYWYRQAAGRGLQLLFYSVGIGQISSEVPQNLSASRPQDRQFILSSKKLLLSDSGFYLCAWTDLAGLMDTQYFGPGTRLTVL.